These 21 T cell receptor beta chains were all obtained from the same sample, sequenced in a study of blood T cell repertoires in COVID-19. The table came from immunoSEQ multiplex PCR; TCRdb's copy has only in-frame clones and leaves some out. The repertoire includes over 200,000 clones, 80% of them detected once, and roughly 5% sits in the top ten. Sequencing was done on a sample of peripheral blood. Receptors originate from a human donor in a cohort sampled during active COVID-19.

Comment on this clone: This CDR3 is also generated by other DNA sequences in the sample. This chain connects TRBV19 to TRBJ1-2, with 9 positions matching TRBD1. V gave up 3 bases and J gave up 8 bases; unmatched junction bases: 7. The CDR3 extends over 14 amino acids. CDR1 and CDR2 from the germline V gene are LNHDA and SQIVND (reference sequence). CDR3 loop: CASSIRGQGNGYTF. CDR3 in DNA: TGTGCCAGTAGTATTAGGGGACAGGGAAACGGCTACACCTTC. The variable domain in full, completed from reference TRBV19 and TRBJ1-2, reads DGGITQSPKYLFRKEGQNVTLSCEQNLNHDAMYWYRQDPGQGLRLIYYSQIVNDFQKGDIAEGYSVSREKKESFPLTVTSAQKNPTAFYLCASSIRGQGNGYTFGSGTRLTVV.

The rearrangement joins TRBV6-2 or TRBV6-3 to TRBJ2-6; D is possibly TRBD2 (5 bases). The CDR3 has 16 amino acids. Trimming removed 4 bases at V and 0 bases at J, with 10 bases between. Germline V gives CDR1 MNHEY, CDR2 SVGEGT. CDR3 nucleotide sequence: TGTGCCAGCAGTTCAAGGAGGAGCTCTGGGGCCAACGTCCTGACTTTC. This codes for CASSSRRSSGANVLTF.

The rearrangement links TRBV6-1 to TRBJ2-5; 12 bases line up with TRBD2. Germline V gene data show CDR1 as MNHNS and CDR2 as SASEGT. The CDR3 loop spans 17 amino acids. V shed 0 bases, J shed 5 bases, and the junction held 7 bases outside the gene matches. The CDR3 DNA follows: TGTGCCAGCAGTGAAGCGTACGGACTAGCGGGACTCGAGACCCAGTACTTC. As protein: CASSEAYGLAGLETQYF.

The gene calls are TRBV27 and TRBJ2-1; possibly TRBD2 for D (7 bases). In germline, CDR1 is MNHEY, CDR2 SMNVEV (reference sequence). V was trimmed by 5 bases and J by 8 bases, leaving 22 bases between them. CDR3 size: 16 residues. CDR3 nucleotides: TGTGCCAGCAGTCCGGATCGTCTTTTAGGGGGGGATGAGCAGTTCTTC. Translated, it gives CASSPDRLLGGDEQFF.

In DNA form, the CDR3 reads TGTGCCAGCAGCTTCGACAGGGGCGGCACTGAAGCTTTCTTT. Translating it yields CASSFDRGGTEAFF. V is TRBV7-3 and J is TRBJ1-1; the match to TRBD1 covers 8 bases. The V segment lost 3 bases and the J segment 4 bases; nucleotides outside the gene matches: 4. The CDR3 loop spans 14 amino acids. Germline V gives CDR1 SGHTA, CDR2 FQGTGA.

CDR3 loop: CASSLVPQGSYEQYF. The CDR3 DNA reads as TGTGCCAGCAGCTTAGTCCCCCAGGGCTCCTACGAGCAGTACTTC. V is TRBV7-9 and J is TRBJ2-7; weak D call: TRBD1 (5 bases). Trimming left V 1 base short and J 0 bases short, with 10 bases between. The CDR3 is 15 amino acids. In germline, CDR1 is SEHNR, CDR2 FQNEAQ (reference sequence).

The V and J genes are TRBV7-6 and TRBJ2-7, with D possibly TRBD2 on 5 matching bases. Germline V lookup: CDR1 SGHVS, CDR2 FNYEAQ. Trimming stripped 6 bases from V and 3 bases from J, with 15 bases between. CDR3 size: 14 residues. For the CDR3, the DNA is TGTGCCAGCAGTCCCGGGCTACGGGGCTACGAGCAGTACTTC. Protein product: CASSPGLRGYEQYF.

The chain recombines TRBV2 with TRBJ2-7, with D tentatively TRBD2 (6 bases). The CDR3 runs to 12 residues. V was clipped by 6 bases and J by 6 bases, with 12 bases between them. Germline CDR1 is SNHLY and CDR2 is FYNNEI. The DNA for the CDR3 is TGTGCCAGCAGGCGACTAGGCACCGAGCAGTACTTC. Its translation is CASRRLGTEQYF.

The chain combines TRBV5-4 with TRBJ1-3; D not certain. Germline V CDR1 and CDR2: SGHNT, YYREEE (reference sequence). There are 15 residues in the CDR3. Trimming left V 2 bases short and J 0 bases short, with 9 bases between. The CDR3 bases are TGTGCCAGCAGCTTAGCCTTCAACTCTGGAAACACCATATATTTT. Translating gives CASSLAFNSGNTIYF.

V gene TRBV7-3 combines with J gene TRBJ2-5; TRBD2 aligns across 7 bases. J lost 5 bases, V lost 3 bases, and 9 bases had no gene match. CDR1 and CDR2 (germline): SGHTA, FQGTGA. The CDR3 loop spans 15 amino acids. The CDR3 here is CASSFLDGRRETQYF. The CDR3 bases are TGTGCCAGCAGCTTCCTTGACGGGAGGCGGGAGACCCAGTACTTC.

The CDR3 spells CASSYSGPVTEAFF. The CDR3 DNA follows: TGTGCCAGCAGTTACAGCGGCCCGGTTACTGAAGCTTTCTTT. The chain employs TRBV6-2 or TRBV6-3 and TRBJ1-1; D uncertain. Germline V CDR1 and CDR2: MNHEY, SVGEGT. This CDR3 has 14 residues. With 2 bases removed from V and 5 bases from J, the gap between germline ends came to 12 bases.

The chain recombines TRBV7-9 with TRBJ2-7; D gene ambiguous. With 1 base removed from V and 1 base from J, the gap between germline ends came to 5 bases. Per the germline V gene, CDR1 is SEHNR and CDR2 is FQNEAQ (reference sequence). The CDR3 is 13 residues long. CDR3 sequence reads: CASSLGPSYEQYF. CDR3 coding DNA: TGTGCCAGCAGCTTAGGGCCTTCCTACGAGCAGTACTTC.

The chain has TRBV28 and TRBJ1-6; 8 bases align to TRBD1. Trimming took 5 bases from V and 9 from J; bases not matched to a gene: 15. The CDR3 contains 17 residues. Germline V gives CDR1 MDHEN, CDR2 SYDVKM. As DNA, the CDR3 is TGTGCCAGCAGTCTCAATTACCCCGACAGGGGCGGTTCACCCCTCCACTTT. Its protein product is CASSLNYPDRGGSPLHF.

The J gene is TRBJ2-3, the V gene TRBV27, with TRBD1 matching over 9 bases. Per the germline V gene, CDR1 is MNHEY and CDR2 is SMNVEV (reference sequence). The CDR3 is made up of 19 amino acids. With 10 bases clipped from V and 5 bases from J, the junction kept 25 bases outside the gene matches. The CDR3 here is CATSPRDRVAPGEGDTQYF. CDR3 DNA sequence: TGTGCCACCTCACCCCGGGACAGGGTAGCCCCAGGCGAGGGAGATACGCAGTATTTT.

This clone was seen more than once but under ten times. V gene TRBV2 combines with J gene TRBJ2-7, with a weak D call TRBD2 (6 bases). V lost 8 bases and J 1 base, leaving 18 bases between the germline ends. CDR1 is SNHLY and CDR2 is FYNNEI in the germline V gene. CDR3 length equals 15 residues. DNA for the CDR3: TGTGCCAGCGCGAGGGCCGCGGGACCTTCCTACGAGCAGTACTTC. Its protein is CASARAAGPSYEQYF.

V usage is TRBV6-6 and J usage is TRBJ2-1; 7 positions match TRBD2. The V gene's germline CDR1 is MNHNY and CDR2 SVGAGI (reference sequence). Trimming cost V 0 bases and J 5 bases; bases outside gene matches: 7. The CDR3 contains 16 residues. CDR3 loop: CASSYSRTGGNNEQFF. The DNA of the CDR3 is TGTGCCAGCAGTTACTCAAGGACGGGGGGAAACAATGAGCAGTTCTTC.

The chain recombines TRBV11-2 with TRBJ2-2; D gene ambiguous. Germline CDR1 reads SGHAT; CDR2 reads FQNNGV. Trimming pared 3 bases from V and 4 bases from J, leaving 6 bases between. The CDR3 loop spans 13 amino acids. CDR3 coding DNA: TGTGCCAGCAGCTTTACAGTCACCGGGGAGCTGTTTTTT. As protein: CASSFTVTGELFF. The full variable domain, in which reference TRBV11-2 and TRBJ2-2 provide the parts outside the CDR3, is EAGVAQSPRYKIIEKRQSVAFWCNPISGHATLYWYQQILGQGPKLLIQFQNNGVVDDSQLPKDRFSAERLKGVDSTLKIQPAKLEDSAVYLCASSFTVTGELFFGEGSRLTVL.

CDR3 in amino acids: CASSHRGAGVYEQYF. The CDR3 DNA reads TGTGCCAGCAGCCACCGTGGAGCGGGAGTTTACGAGCAGTACTTC. This chain connects TRBV7-9 to TRBJ2-7, with TRBD2 identical over 8 bases. Germline-derived CDR1 and CDR2 are SEHNR and FQNEAQ (reference sequence). V gave up 5 bases and J gave up 4 bases; unmatched junction bases: 10. The CDR3 covers 15 residues.

The V and J genes are TRBV2 and TRBJ1-3; TRBD1 is a possible D gene (5 bases). Between the trimmed V and J ends, which lost 2 bases and 2 bases, there was a span of 7 bases. The length of the CDR3 is 14 residues. CDR1 and CDR2 from the germline V gene are SNHLY and FYNNEI. Here the CDR3 DNA reads TGTGCCAGCAGTGAACTGGGGCCTGGAAACACCATATATTTT. Its protein is CASSELGPGNTIYF.

The chain joins TRBV7-6 to TRBJ2-7, with 10 nucleotides matching TRBD2. The germline V gene encodes CDR1 SGHVS and CDR2 FNYEAQ. V shed 1 base and J 4 bases; nucleotides not matched to a gene: 7. The CDR3 consists of 16 residues. CDR3 DNA: TGTGCCAGCAGCTTAGGGGTTAGCGGGAGGTCTTACGAGCAGTACTTC. Translated, it gives CASSLGVSGRSYEQYF.

This rearrangement joins TRBV7-2 to TRBJ1-1, with D possibly being TRBD1 (5 bases). V lost 4 bases and J lost 3, with 21 bases in between. The germline V gene has CDR1 SGHTA and CDR2 FQGNSA. The CDR3 runs 17 residues. The CDR3 DNA reads TGTGCCAGCAGCTCGTACTATGGGGGGGGAAGTTACACTGAAGCTTTCTTT. This codes for CASSSYYGGGSYTEAFF.